This TCR beta chain is drawn from a study of T cells in Graves' hyperthyroidism and ophthalmopathy. Amplification targeted TCR beta CDR3 regions from RNA transcripts. The TCR CDR3 was amplified in a first-round RT-PCR using the HTBI primer set. TCRdb ran MiXCR on the multiplex PCR reads and lists one entry per CDR3 protein. The repertoire includes over 500,000 distinct CDR3 sequences, roughly 16% of them detected once, and about 29% sits in the top ten. Only a few counts were recorded for this clonotype. Germline lookup yields CDR1 MGHRA and CDR2 YSYEKL. The V segment lost 3 bases and the J segment 5 bases; nucleotides outside the gene matches: 6. The CDR3 consists of 15 residues.

The source material was blood. The source of this sequence is a woman aged 30 to 39 with Graves' ophthalmopathy. This chain uses TRBV4-1 with TRBJ2-7; TRBD2 agrees at 11 bases. CDR3 DNA: TGCGCCAGCAGCCAGCCACTAGCGGGAGAGGACGAGCAGTACTTC. Translated: CASSQPLAGEDEQYF.